The T cell receptor beta chain described here comes from a study of cytomegalovirus exposure and HLA in healthy donors. General study findings and limits: In a later analysis, DRB1 alleles had the most associated TCRs; HLA-C alleles the fewest.

Only one count was recorded for this clone. Its antigen is unknown. Primers: 60 Vbeta forward and 13 Jbeta reverse. Produced via immunoSEQ multiplex PCR; TCRdb's table is partial and in-frame only. The table has 150,000 or so clones, 77% seen once. CDR3 length equals 16 residues. Germline assignment: CDR1 SGHRS and CDR2 YFSETQ. V lost 4 bases to trimming and J lost 0 bases, with 16 bases between them. Sequenced sample: PBMCs. This rearrangement joins TRBV5-1 to TRBJ1-1; TRBD1 might be the D (5 bases). This sequence was found in a woman aged 30 to 39 in good health and CMV-seronegative. The CDR3 coding sequence is TGCGCCAGCAGCCCCCGGGCAGACAGTATGAACACTGAAGCTTTCTTT. Protein: CASSPRADSMNTEAFF.